This entry features one TCR beta chain sequence. Authors' processing steps: A distant-metastasis classifier for papillary thyroid cancer was built using CDR3 differences across clinicopathological groups. MiXCR re-clonotyped the PCR reads for TCRdb. It is TCRdb's table, rather than the study itself, that gives the V and J calls and clone size. Seen here are around 42,000 clones, around 10% observed once, and the top ten hold 9% to 10%. This entry belongs to a study of metastatic and nonmetastatic thyroid tumors. As for the study in general: Malignant and benign thyroid patients had repertoires compared in peripheral blood and tumor or nodule tissue.

No treatment had been given to any patient before thyroid surgery. Material: blood. This receptor was identified in a male donor with papillary thyroid cancer or a benign thyroid nodule (not recorded which). Some clones in this sample may be carry-over from other donors' samples.

The CDR3, as DNA: TGCAGTGCAGTCCCCGGGACAGGGTATGACGGGGAGCTGTTTTTT. Translating gives CSAVPGTGYDGELFF. The chain recombines TRBV20-1 with TRBJ2-2; TRBD1 agrees at 9 bases. CDR1 is DFQATT, CDR2 SNEGSKA, per germline (reference sequence). V lost 6 bases, J lost 7 bases, and 12 bases stayed unmatched. CDR3 length equals 15 residues.